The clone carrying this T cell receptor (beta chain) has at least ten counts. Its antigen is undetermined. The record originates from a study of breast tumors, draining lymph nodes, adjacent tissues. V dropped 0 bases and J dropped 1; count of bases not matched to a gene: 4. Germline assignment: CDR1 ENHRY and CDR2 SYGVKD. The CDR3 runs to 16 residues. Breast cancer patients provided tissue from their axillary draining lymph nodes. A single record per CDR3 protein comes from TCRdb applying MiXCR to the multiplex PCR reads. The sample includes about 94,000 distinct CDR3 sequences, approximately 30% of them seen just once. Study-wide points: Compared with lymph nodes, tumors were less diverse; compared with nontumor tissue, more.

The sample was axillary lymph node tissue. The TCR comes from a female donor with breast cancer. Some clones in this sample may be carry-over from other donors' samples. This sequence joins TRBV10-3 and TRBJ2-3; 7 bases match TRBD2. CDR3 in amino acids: CAISESSAGGTDTQYF. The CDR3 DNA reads TGTGCCATCAGTGAGTCGTCCGCGGGAGGCACAGATACGCAGTATTTT.